This is a list of T cell receptor beta chains from one sample in a study of identical twins. TCRdb independently ran MiXCR on the 5' RACE reads; one entry per CDR3 protein. In the table there are a few hundred thousand distinct CDR3 sequences, more than 9% of which are singletons. This sample also appeared in a second study, on yellow fever vaccine responses in identical twins.

The material sequenced was PBMCs. These receptor sequences come from a woman aged 18-29 years in good health. Both conserved end residues are part of each CDR3. A D gene is named only where the DNA matches it firmly. A row's size may be missing; if present it is once, few, many or a size class.

clone size	D gene	J gene	V gene	CDR3 protein	CDR3 DNA
many	-	TRBJ2-3	TRBV27	CASSRLRGMISDTQYF	TGTGCCAGCAGTCGACTGAGGGGGATGATTTCAGATACGCAGTATTTT
many	TRBD1	TRBJ1-6	TRBV5-5	CASSNTVGGYSPLHF	TGTGCCAGCAGCAACACCGTAGGGGGCTATTCACCCCTCCACTTT
-	-	TRBJ2-6	TRBV4-1	CASSQVPSGANVLTF	TGCGCCAGCAGCCAGGTACCCTCTGGGGCCAACGTCCTGACTTTC
many	TRBD2	TRBJ2-1	TRBV5-1	CASSLSGLAGEGAYNEQFF	TGCGCCAGCAGCTTGTCCGGACTAGCGGGAGAAGGAGCCTACAATGAGCAGTTCTTC
-	-	TRBJ2-1	TRBV9	CASSVGVSPGNEQFF	TGTGCCAGCAGCGTAGGCGTGTCCCCAGGCAATGAGCAGTTCTTC
-	-	TRBJ1-1	TRBV28	CASNLQRAEAFF	TGTGCCAGCAATCTCCAGCGAGCTGAAGCTTTCTTT
few	TRBD2	TRBJ2-3	TRBV7-9	CASSPSGSLMYTQYF	TGTGCCAGCAGCCCGAGCGGGAGTCTTATGTATACGCAGTATTTT
-	-	TRBJ2-3	TRBV15	CATSRAGLALGNTQYF	TGTGCCACCAGCAGAGCTGGACTTGCCCTAGGGAATACGCAGTATTTT
-	-	TRBJ2-1	TRBV20-1	CSVQGRSYNEQFF	TGCAGTGTTCAGGGAAGGTCCTACAATGAGCAGTTCTTC
few	TRBD1	TRBJ1-1	TRBV7-9	CASSLAKGANTEAFF	TGTGCCAGCAGCTTAGCGAAGGGGGCGAACACTGAAGCTTTCTTT
-	-	TRBJ2-7	TRBV20-1	CSATPTEQNPLSEQYF	TGCAGTGCTACCCCCACGGAACAAAACCCTCTGTCCGAGCAGTACTTC
many	TRBD1	TRBJ2-7	TRBV10-3	CAISETGGGDEQYF	TGTGCCATCAGTGAGACAGGGGGCGGCGACGAGCAGTACTTC
many	-	TRBJ2-6	TRBV5-5	CASSPNRTAVSGANVLTF	TGTGCCAGCAGCCCAAACAGGACAGCCGTCTCTGGGGCCAACGTCCTGACTTTC
few	TRBD1	TRBJ2-3	TRBV10-3	CAISDVTGQGRTDTQYF	TGTGCCATCAGTGATGTGACGGGACAGGGGAGGACAGATACGCAGTATTTT
-	TRBD2	TRBJ2-7	TRBV5-1	CASSLVGTSAYEQYF	TGCGCCAGCAGCTTGGTTGGGACTAGCGCTTACGAGCAGTACTTC
few	-	TRBJ2-7	TRBV6-5	CASSYFASESYEQYF	TGTGCCAGCAGTTACTTCGCTAGCGAGTCCTACGAGCAGTACTTC
few	-	TRBJ2-3	TRBV7-2	CASSSHVQVLTDTQYF	TGTGCCAGCAGCTCCCACGTACAGGTTTTGACAGATACGCAGTATTTT
-	TRBD2	TRBJ2-5	TRBV19	CASSIPGGTPETQYF	TGTGCCAGTAGTATTCCGGGGGGTACTCCAGAGACCCAGTACTTC
many	-	TRBJ2-7	TRBV20-1	CSARGGQVLAEQYF	TGCAGTGCTAGGGGAGGACAGGTCCTCGCCGAGCAGTACTTC
-	TRBD2	TRBJ2-1	TRBV20-1	CSARDPSGISSYNEQFF	TGCAGTGCTAGAGATCCTAGCGGGATAAGCTCCTACAATGAGCAGTTCTTC
few	-	TRBJ1-3	TRBV9	CASSVEVGGSGNTIYF	TGTGCCAGCAGCGTAGAAGTAGGGGGCTCTGGAAACACCATATATTTT
-	-	TRBJ2-6	TRBV29-1	CSIWSSGANVLTF	TGCAGCATTTGGAGCTCTGGGGCCAACGTCCTGACTTTC
many	-	TRBJ2-3	TRBV12-3/TRBV12-4	CASSRMGGGTQYF	TGTGCCAGCAGCCGTATGGGGGGAGGTACGCAGTATTTT
many	TRBD2	TRBJ2-2	TRBV2	CASCWGGTSSSTGELFF	TGTGCCAGCTGTTGGGGGGGGACTAGCTCCTCAACCGGGGAGCTGTTTTTT
-	TRBD1	TRBJ2-7	TRBV7-9	CASSHGQDLSYEQYF	TGTGCCAGCAGTCACGGACAGGACCTCTCCTACGAGCAGTACTTC
-	TRBD1	TRBJ2-7	TRBV7-9	CASSRTGSTSGQYF	TGTGCCAGCAGCCGGACAGGTAGTACGAGCGGGCAGTACTTC